This T cell receptor beta chain comes out of a study of blood T cell repertoires in COVID-19. Only in-frame clones appear in the TCRdb table, and some are missing; sequencing was by immunoSEQ multiplex PCR. The data contain about 220,000 clones, around 87% of them singletons. V lost 2 bases to trimming and J lost 1 base, with 11 bases between them. This CDR3 is built from 15 residues. The germline gives CDR1 MNHEY, CDR2 SVGAGI. This chain connects TRBV6-5 to TRBJ2-5; TRBD2 is a possible D gene (6 bases). Sequencing input: PBMCs or T cells enriched from blood (not recorded which). The TCR comes from a man younger than 40 who had been exposed to COVID-19. The CDR3 reads CASSYGGAIQETQYF. Written as DNA, the CDR3 is TGTGCCAGCAGTTACGGCGGGGCGATCCAAGAGACCCAGTACTTC.